The 18 T cell receptor beta chains listed next were all sequenced from one sample in a study of T cells in localized non-small cell lung cancer. Sequencing used immunoSEQ multiplex PCR; TCRdb keeps in-frame clones, though not all of them. The sample contains 38,000 or so clones, around 81% of which appear only once. Material: peripheral blood mononuclear cells, obtained before any cancer treatment. The origin of the receptors is a male donor older than 55 with stage II lung adenocarcinoma.

The chain is built from TRBV9 and TRBJ2-1; D gene uncertain. The germline gives CDR1 SGDLS, CDR2 YYNGEE. The CDR3 runs to 14 residues. Between the trimmed V and J ends, which lost 2 bases and 2 bases, there was a span of 8 bases. The CDR3 bases are TGTGCCAGCAGCGTGACCGCGACCTACAATGAGCAGTTCTTC. This codes for CASSVTATYNEQFF.

The chain carries TRBV27 and TRBJ2-1; either TRBD1 or TRBD2 may supply D (6 bases each). The CDR3 consists of 13 residues. In germline, CDR1 is MNHEY, CDR2 SMNVEV (reference sequence). V was pared by 6 bases and J by 9 bases, with 15 bases between. The CDR3 coding sequence is TGTGCCAGCAGGGGGGCGGGGTTTGGTGAGCAGTTCTTC. It yields the protein CASRGAGFGEQFF.

V gene TRBV5-1 combines with J gene TRBJ2-3; 8 bases match TRBD1. Looked up from germline, CDR1 is SGHRS and CDR2 is YFSETQ. V gave up 2 bases and J gave up 3 bases; unmatched junction bases: 5. CDR3 length equals 15 residues. The CDR3 bases are TGCGCCAGCAGCTTCTACGGACAGGGAACAGATACGCAGTATTTT. This encodes CASSFYGQGTDTQYF. Filled out from reference TRBV5-1 and TRBJ2-3, the complete variable domain reads KAGVTQTPRYLIKTRGQQVTLSCSPISGHRSVSWYQQTPGQGLQFLFEYFSETQRNKGNFPGRFSGRQFSNSRSEMNVSTLELGDSALYLCASSFYGQGTDTQYFGPGTRLTVL.

A remark on this clone: This sample includes further DNA sequences coding for the same CDR3. The chain links TRBV2 to TRBJ2-1; 8 bases match TRBD2. Trimming cost V 11 bases and J 7 bases; bases outside gene matches: 10. The CDR3 runs 13 residues. Germline CDR1 reads SNHLY; CDR2 reads FYNNEI. The CDR3 bases are TGTGCCTCTGGGCGGGAGGTGGGGAATGAGCAGTTCTTC. This sequence encodes CASGREVGNEQFF.

The chain employs TRBV2 and TRBJ1-2; 8 bases line up with TRBD1. CDR1 and CDR2 (germline): SNHLY, FYNNEI. With V trimmed by 4 bases and J by 8 bases, 6 bases remained unmatched. The CDR3 runs 13 residues. The chain's CDR3 is CASSAQDRGGYTF. CDR3 in DNA: TGTGCCAGCAGTGCCCAAGACAGGGGCGGCTACACCTTC.

The V call is TRBV7-2, the J call TRBJ2-1, with 10 nucleotides matching TRBD2. This CDR3 spans 15 amino acids. The V segment lost 2 bases and the J segment 5 bases; nucleotides outside the gene matches: 3. CDR1 and CDR2 (germline): SGHTA, FQGNSA. CDR3 bases: TGTGCCAGCAGCTTAAAAGCGGGAGGGAACAATGAGCAGTTCTTC. It encodes CASSLKAGGNNEQFF.

This rearrangement joins TRBV5-5 to TRBJ1-1; possible D gene TRBD1, 5 bases. V lost 8 bases to trimming and J lost 1 base, with 15 bases between them. CDR1 SGHKS and CDR2 YYEKEE come from the germline V gene (reference sequence). The CDR3 runs to 14 residues. The CDR3 region has the DNA TGTGCCAGTCGTCCGGGGGTAAGGAACACTGAAGCTTTCTTT. Translating it yields CASRPGVRNTEAFF.

This chain links TRBV6-5 with TRBJ2-2; possible D gene TRBD1, 6 bases. V was pared by 5 bases and J by 5 bases, with 15 bases between. Germline V gene lookup returns CDR1 MNHEY and CDR2 SVGAGI. This CDR3 contains 15 residues. CDR3 region: CASSKQGSGTGELFF. In DNA, the CDR3 is TGTGCCAGCAGTAAACAGGGAAGTGGTACCGGGGAGCTGTTTTTT.

This clone was seen just once. This sequence joins TRBV27 and TRBJ2-5, with D possibly being TRBD1 or TRBD2 (5 bases each). CDR3 length equals 12 residues. With 4 bases removed from V and 10 bases from J, the gap between germline ends came to 13 bases. Germline V gene lookup returns CDR1 MNHEY and CDR2 SMNVEV (reference sequence). Written as DNA, the CDR3 is TGTGCCAGCAGTTCCTCGGGGCTAGTCCAGTACTTC. It codes for CASSSSGLVQYF.

The chain uses TRBV2 and TRBJ2-3; TRBD2 might be the D (6 bases). In germline, CDR1 is SNHLY, CDR2 FYNNEI. V was pared by 6 bases and J by 0 bases, with 13 bases between. CDR3 length: 15 residues. CDR3 in amino acids: CASSDGGISTDTQYF. As DNA, the CDR3 is TGTGCCAGCAGCGATGGGGGGATAAGCACAGATACGCAGTATTTT.

This clone has only a few counts. The rearrangement joins TRBV28 to TRBJ1-5; D is undetermined. Germline CDR1 and CDR2: MDHEN and SYDVKM. The V gene lost 2 bases and the J gene lost 5 bases, with 7 bases spanning the gap. This CDR3 has 13 residues. Written as DNA, the CDR3 is TGTGCCAGCAGTTTAAACATCTATCAGCCCCAGCATTTT. Protein sequence: CASSLNIYQPQHF.

The rearrangement links TRBV28 to TRBJ2-3; 10 positions match TRBD1. This CDR3 contains 15 residues. The trim removed 2 bases at V and 9 bases at J, leaving 8 bases unmatched. Per germline, CDR1 MDHEN and CDR2 SYDVKM. CDR3 bases: TGTGCCAGCAGTTTAGGACAGGGGGTCCCCCGGACGCAGTATTTT. Translating gives CASSLGQGVPRTQYF.

As to this clone: One junction end disagrees with the germline gene, perhaps due to a read error. V and J are TRBV7-7 and TRBJ2-7, with a possible D match to TRBD1 (5 bases). The germline V gene encodes CDR1 SSHAT and CDR2 FNYEAQ (reference sequence). The CDR3 is 14 amino acids. The CDR3 region has the DNA TGTGCTAGCAGCCCTGGGGCAGGGCTGAACGAGCAGTACTTC. The encoded protein is CASSPGAGLNEQYF.

The rearrangement uses TRBV7-3 and TRBJ2-6, with D maybe TRBD1 (6 bases). The germline gives CDR1 SGHTA, CDR2 FQGTGA. The CDR3 extends over 15 amino acids. V gave up 4 bases and J gave up 2 bases, with 9 bases separating them. CDR3 sequence: CASSYTGTGANVLTF. DNA of the CDR3: TGTGCCAGCAGCTATACAGGGACTGGGGCCAACGTCCTGACTTTC. The whole variable domain, filled in from reference TRBV7-3 and TRBJ2-6, reads GAGVSQTPSNKVTEKGKYVELRCDPISGHTALYWYRQSLGQGPEFLIYFQGTGAADDSGLPNDRFFAVRPEGSVSTLKIQRTERGDSAVYLCASSYTGTGANVLTFGAGSRLTVL.

This clone was found once. The rearrangement joins TRBV5-1 to TRBJ1-2; no definite D call. This CDR3 has 14 amino acids. Germline CDR1 and CDR2: SGHRS and YFSETQ. The V and J ends lost 2 bases and 8 bases respectively, with 16 bases between them. The CDR3 DNA sequence: TGCGCCAGCAGCTTAGATCGAGGGCACGGGGGCTACACCTTC. Its protein is CASSLDRGHGGYTF.

This clone was picked up a small number of times. The V call is TRBV10-1, the J call TRBJ2-5, with D possibly called TRBD1 or TRBD2 (5 bases each). With 10 bases removed from V and 5 bases from J, the gap between germline ends came to 17 bases. Germline loops: CDR1 WNHNN, CDR2 SYGVQD (reference sequence). CDR3 length equals 13 residues. Written as DNA, the CDR3 is TGCGCCAACGGACCGGGGACGGGGGAGACCCAGTACTTC. It encodes CANGPGTGETQYF.

The chain is built from TRBV6-6 and TRBJ1-5; D not certain. The CDR3 runs to 13 residues. Between the trimmed V and J ends, which lost 2 bases and 3 bases, there was a span of 5 bases. Per germline, CDR1 MNHNY and CDR2 SVGAGI (reference sequence). In DNA form, the CDR3 reads TGTGCCAGCAGTTACGGCAACAATCAGCCCCAGCATTTT. This gives the protein CASSYGNNQPQHF.

The V gene is TRBV18, the J gene TRBJ2-2, with 7 bases aligning to TRBD1. V was clipped by 3 bases and J by 0 bases; unmatched bases: 7. The CDR3 sequence is 17 residues long. The germline gives CDR1 KGHSH, CDR2 LQKENI. The CDR3 loop is CASSPPKGQANTGELFF. Written as DNA, the CDR3 is TGTGCCAGCTCACCTCCCAAAGGACAGGCGAACACCGGGGAGCTGTTTTTT.